The source of this T cell receptor beta chain is a study of cytomegalovirus exposure and HLA in healthy donors (dated by TCRdb to 2017 to 2019). Notes on the research overall: An earlier analysis of some 600 of the donors reported under 300 Gb of sequence data and 95 million to 130 million unique TCR beta sequences obtained from about 180 million T cells. High-throughput TCR immunosequencing, statistical association of individual TCRs with disease status, and machine learning were combined to predict cytomegalovirus infection status. An earlier analysis of approximately 500 of the donors applied high-throughput TCR beta sequencing to assess whether each TCR beta V gene segment acted as functional or pseudogenic. An early release that covered some 640 HLA-typed donors contained about 300 gigabases of sequencing data and 75 million to 100 million unique TCR sequences. Roughly 5 DR-DQ haplotypes were handled as single units for association and clustering, since linkage in the cohort was strong. The number of donors typed differed by locus, with about 629-630 for A, B, C, DRB1 and DQB1, approximately 500 for DQA1, over 600 for DPA1, and around 460 for DPB1. Among the roughly 430 genotyped donors, around 81% belonged to the genetic ancestry cluster associated with self-reported Caucasian donors. Among 300 to 500 genotyped donors of the cohort, an average of around 220,000 unique TCR beta nucleotide sequences was sequenced per donor, of which about 19% were non-productive. The later analysis used no new phenotypic data to find candidate immune exposures, relying instead on TCR beta sequences and their occurrence across donors. Every discovery cohort repertoire had been produced on one sequencing platform. Along with the approximately 620-subject first cohort, a separate validation cohort of more than 90 different subjects was used. Donor age, sex, ethnicity and CMV serostatus were compiled together with the repertoire data. Both class I and class II loci were covered by HLA typing, at four-digit resolution. The study aimed to test whether cataloging public T cell receptors could reveal signatures of past pathogen exposure. A later analysis re-analyzed previously published TCR beta repertoires from approximately 700 donors and added high-resolution HLA genotyping to study TCR occurrence patterns. The study used immunosequencing to profile the T cell repertoires of 670 or so subjects and linked those repertoires to cytomegalovirus serostatus. Genome-wide SNP genotypes for about 60% of the roughly 700 donors were used in a later genetic analysis, which treated that subset as a discovery cohort.

What the study reported, not specific to this receptor: Compared with the roughly 720-donor mean, donors in an Asian-associated ancestry cluster had fewer N-insertions in productive TCRs, according to a later genetic analysis. Because counts were too low, approximately 15 rarely observed V segments, including chromosome 9 orphons, were excluded from the earlier analysis of roughly 580 of the donors. Several of the top co-occurrence clusters appeared to be linked to parvovirus B19, influenza, CMV and Epstein-Barr virus, according to a later analysis. Cytomegalovirus status was reported to be diagnosed by the classifier with high specificity and sensitivity in both the original and validation cohorts. CMV serostatus was the only immune exposure information available for the cohort. A cluster of highly shared sequence variants was judged likely to be a technical artifact of the sequencing pipeline. Across donors, most TCR sequences were observed very rarely, whereas some public TCRs were present in many individuals. A later analysis found that most CMV-associated TCR beta chains appeared HLA-restricted, with HLA associations seemingly driven largely by CMV exposure. A further reported finding was that TCR beta sequences accurately predicted the HLA-A and HLA-B alleles for most subjects in the first cohort. Roughly uniform sequencing depth across donors was assumed in presence/absence analyses, although this assumption may not hold. V-gene and J-gene trimming of TCR beta chains was associated with a missense DCLRE1C variant in a later genetic analysis, and the association was replicated in an independent cohort. In a later analysis, HLA-associated TCR beta chains were found to be more clonally expanded and to have lower generation probabilities than equally common non-associated chains. In vitro tests confirmed that a few of the cytomegalovirus-associated TCR beta chains recognize cytomegalovirus antigens. The study gave a list of 150 to 200 TCR beta chains associated with cytomegalovirus. The cohort was sequenced for TCR beta chains only, and without alpha or paired-chain data the features that could be detected were limited. Because the 87-base-pair reads could not distinguish some IMGT-functional V segments, including TRBV6-2 and TRBV6-3, those segments were excluded. A later analysis associated approximately 17,000 TCR beta sequences with specific HLA alleles at a false discovery rate of 0.05. When HLA alleles, especially DR and DQ, strongly co-occurred, attributing TCR associations to individual alleles was difficult. Correlated functional status among segregating V segments might reflect linkage disequilibrium, but an unknown experimental factor could not be ruled out. HLA typing was unavailable for some donors at each locus, so association tests used only the typed subset. In an earlier analysis of 587 of the donors, most TCR beta V segments appeared in productive rearrangements about 90% or about 30% of the time, broadly matching IMGT annotations. A later analysis found that TCR association rates varied across HLA loci, with DRB1 alleles showing the most associated TCRs and HLA-C alleles the fewest. According to the authors, the approach could potentially be generalized to other disease states and immunological phenotypes.

As for this clone: No cognate antigen has been identified for it. Base qualities were left out, and no much larger clone turns up one base away.

The cohort comprised around 690 healthy bone marrow donors. Cohort members were all nominally healthy when sampled, although unrecorded immune exposures were likely present. The donor was CMV seronegative and was included in the group of a few hundred seronegative cohort members. A peripheral blood sample was provided by each donor, and peripheral blood mononuclear cells were used for TCR beta sequencing. The Qiagen DNeasy Blood Extraction Kit was used to extract genomic DNA from the blood cell samples. The method was the immunoSEQ multiplex PCR assay. For the multiplex PCR, a mixture combining 60 forward primers for TCR Vbeta segments and 13 reverse primers for TCR Jbeta segments was used. Amplification of the CDR3 region of rearranged TCR beta genes was performed with a multiplex PCR assay on genomic DNA. The amplified TCR beta libraries were sequenced on the Illumina HiSeq System as 87-base-pair reads. Per the authors' processing: Across the 670 or so repertoires, a later analysis counted around 80 million unique TCR beta chains, 8.5 million to 12 million of which were shared by at least two donors. Raw reads were error-corrected and collapsed into unique sequences by a nearest-neighbor algorithm in which closely related sequences were merged to remove PCR and sequencing errors. V, D and J gene segments were assigned by aligning CDR3 sequences to IMGT reference sequences. For a sequence to be retained, a match of at least six nucleotides was required to both a V gene segment and a J gene segment. Rearrangements were classified as productive when the CDR3 lacked stop codons and remained in frame with V and J, and all other rearrangements were classified as non-productive. Following IMGT convention, CDR3 was defined as the stretch from the second conserved V-encoded cysteine up to the conserved J-encoded phenylalanine. The earlier analysis of about 620 of the donors excluded sequences that lacked an unambiguous match to a single V gene segment. In an earlier analysis of approximately 590 of the donors, V segments were called functional above 56.7% productive rearrangements and were called segregating when the between-donor standard deviation exceeded 5%. To diagnose cytomegalovirus status from the catalog of TCR beta chain sequences, a statistical classification framework was built. V and J gene assignment, in a later analysis, came from comparing TCR nucleotide sequences with IMGT/GENE-DB human TR gene sequences. Using the TCRdist pipeline, a later analysis assigned CDR3 sequences along with most-parsimonious VDJ recombination scenarios. In a later analysis, every TCR beta chain was defined by the combination of its CDR3 amino acid sequence and its V-gene family, and reads without a unique V-gene family were dropped. A later analysis removed nearly 600 highly shared, low-generation-probability nucleotide sequences to deal with suspected cross-contamination and a sequencing artifact. For each public chain, a later analysis derived a clonal expansion index from normalized ranks of inferred template counts within each repertoire. In a later analysis, generation probabilities were computed using a VDJ recombination model fitted to out-of-frame rearrangements, and the results were checked against IGoR. In a later analysis, TCR-TCR, TCR-HLA and TCR-CMV co-occurrence was scored with hypergeometric tests, and a repertoire-size bias correction was applied to TCR pairs. A later analysis estimated false discovery rates by permuting HLA or CMV assignments 20 times. In a later analysis, co-occurring TCRs were grouped using DBSCAN, with TCRdist sequence similarity added in when clustering inside HLA-allele-positive subsets. For co-occurrence clustering, repertoires with fewer than 30,000 or more than 120,000 public chains were excluded, along with 5 or 6 repertoires with anomalous nucleotide sharing. Imported from immuneACCESS, the table was reduced by TCRdb to in-frame sequences with V and J called. These copies leave out some clones; in studies compared against another copy, an unresolved V gene accounts for under half, and the cause of the remainder is not known. That table is the source of V, J and clone size, and D and trimming were worked out from the DNA. The sample has approximately 83,000 clones on record, approximately 80% of them singletons. Clones ranked in the top ten supply roughly 2% of the sample.

A distance of 10 bases separates the germline ends of V and J, which lose 1 base and 0 bases respectively. The CDR3 spans 17 residues, from the cysteine through the phenylalanine. Only the CDR3 region is kept as DNA, spanning 51 bases read in frame from base 1. Via the germline V gene, CDR1 is LGHNA and CDR2 YNFKEQ. This clonotype originated in a man younger than 35 in good health and CMV-seronegative. Input material: PBMCs. The sequence joins TRBV4-2 to TRBJ2-6; 6 matching bases give a weak D call of TRBD1. CDR3 region: CASSQGTDSSGANVLTF. The nucleotide sequence is given as TGTGCCAGCAGCCAAGGGACGGACAGCTCTGGGGCCAACGTCCTGACTTTC.